This T cell receptor (beta chain) was identified in a study of blood T cell repertoires in COVID-19. Study background: Samples taken during acute and convalescent COVID-19 were collected in the United States, Italy and Spain. In each case, the material was cDNA or gDNA derived from T cells, B-cell-depleted T cells, or PBMCs.

Per the original data handling: Reference gene primer amplification gave estimated nucleated cell counts. The table came from immunoSEQ multiplex PCR; TCRdb's copy has only in-frame clones and leaves some out. V and J calls and clone size follow that table, whereas D and trimming were derived from the DNA. The table shows a few hundred thousand clones, with approximately 86% occurring only once. Germline V gene lookup returns CDR1 SEHNR and CDR2 FQNEAQ (reference sequence). This CDR3 region has 18 residues. V lost 5 bases and J lost 7; bases outside the gene matches: 15. The sequenced sample was peripheral blood. The chain carries TRBV7-9 and TRBJ2-3; 13 bases fit TRBD2. The TCR was taken from a man between 25 and 39 years old with active or convalescent COVID-19. CDR3: CASSQRLAGGQSHHTQYF. CDR3 DNA sequence: TGTGCCAGCAGCCAGCGACTAGCGGGGGGCCAAAGTCATCATACGCAGTATTTT.